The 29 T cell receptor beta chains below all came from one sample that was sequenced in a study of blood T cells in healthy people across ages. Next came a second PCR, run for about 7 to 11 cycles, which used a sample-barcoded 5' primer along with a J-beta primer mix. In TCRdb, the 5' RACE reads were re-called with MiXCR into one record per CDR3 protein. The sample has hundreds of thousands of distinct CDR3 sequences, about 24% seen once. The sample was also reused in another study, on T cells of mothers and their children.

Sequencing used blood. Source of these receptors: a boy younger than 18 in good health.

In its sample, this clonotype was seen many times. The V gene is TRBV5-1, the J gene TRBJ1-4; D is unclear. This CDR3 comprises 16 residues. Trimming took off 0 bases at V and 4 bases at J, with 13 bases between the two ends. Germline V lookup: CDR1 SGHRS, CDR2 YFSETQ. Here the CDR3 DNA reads TGCGCCAGCAGCTTGGAACTCGGGCAGAATAATGAAAAACTGTTTTTT. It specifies CASSLELGQNNEKLFF.

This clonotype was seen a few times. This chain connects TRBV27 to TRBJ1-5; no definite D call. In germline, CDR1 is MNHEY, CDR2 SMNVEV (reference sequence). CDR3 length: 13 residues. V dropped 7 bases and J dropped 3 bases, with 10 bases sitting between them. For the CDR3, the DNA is TGTGCCAGCAAAATCGGACCCAATCAGCCCCAGCATTTT. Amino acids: CASKIGPNQPQHF.

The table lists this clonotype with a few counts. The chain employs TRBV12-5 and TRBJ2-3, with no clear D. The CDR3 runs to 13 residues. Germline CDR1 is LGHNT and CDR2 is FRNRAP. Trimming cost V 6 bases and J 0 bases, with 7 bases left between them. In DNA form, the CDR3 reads TGTGCTAGTGGGACGACTAGCACAGATACGCAGTATTTT. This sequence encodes CASGTTSTDTQYF.

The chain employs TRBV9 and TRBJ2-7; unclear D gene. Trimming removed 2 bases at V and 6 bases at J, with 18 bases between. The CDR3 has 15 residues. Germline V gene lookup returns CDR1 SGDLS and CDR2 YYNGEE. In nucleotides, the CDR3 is TGTGCCAGCAGCGTGAATTCCGGACCAAATGGCGAGCAGTACTTC. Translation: CASSVNSGPNGEQYF.

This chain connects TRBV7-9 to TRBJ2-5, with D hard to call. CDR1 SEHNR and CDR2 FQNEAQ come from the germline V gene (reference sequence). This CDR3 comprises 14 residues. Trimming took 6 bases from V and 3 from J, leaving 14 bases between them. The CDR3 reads CASSPTLDKETQYF. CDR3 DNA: TGTGCCAGCAGTCCCACTTTAGACAAAGAGACCCAGTACTTC.

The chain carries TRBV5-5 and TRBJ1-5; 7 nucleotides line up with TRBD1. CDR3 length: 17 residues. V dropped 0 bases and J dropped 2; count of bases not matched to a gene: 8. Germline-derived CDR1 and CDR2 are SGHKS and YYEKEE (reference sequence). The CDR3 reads CASSLERDRRGNQPQHF. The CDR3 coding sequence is TGTGCCAGCAGCTTGGAGCGGGACAGACGGGGCAATCAGCCCCAGCATTTT.

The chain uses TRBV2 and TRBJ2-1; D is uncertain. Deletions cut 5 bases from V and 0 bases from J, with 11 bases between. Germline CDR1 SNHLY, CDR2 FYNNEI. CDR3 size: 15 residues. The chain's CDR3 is CASSLDVSSYNEQFF. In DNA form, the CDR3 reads TGTGCCAGCAGTTTAGACGTTAGCTCCTACAATGAGCAGTTCTTC.

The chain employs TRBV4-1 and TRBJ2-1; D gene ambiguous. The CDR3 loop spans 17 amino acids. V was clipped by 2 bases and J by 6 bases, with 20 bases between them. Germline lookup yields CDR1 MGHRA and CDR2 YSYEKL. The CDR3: CASSQTPGLIRSNEQFF. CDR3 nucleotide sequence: TGCGCCAGCAGCCAAACACCAGGATTAATCCGGTCCAATGAGCAGTTCTTC.

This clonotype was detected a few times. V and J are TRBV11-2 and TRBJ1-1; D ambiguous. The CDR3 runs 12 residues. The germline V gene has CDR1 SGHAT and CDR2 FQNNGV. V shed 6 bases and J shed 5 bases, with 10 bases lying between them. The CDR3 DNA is TGTGCCAGCAGTTTCTTCGGAACTGAAGCTTTCTTT. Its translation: CASSFFGTEAFF.

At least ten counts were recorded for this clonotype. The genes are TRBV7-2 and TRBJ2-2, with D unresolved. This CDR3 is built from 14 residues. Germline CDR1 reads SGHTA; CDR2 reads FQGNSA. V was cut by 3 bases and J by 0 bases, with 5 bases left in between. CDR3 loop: CASSLPSNTGELFF. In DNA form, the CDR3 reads TGTGCCAGCAGCTTGCCTTCGAACACCGGGGAGCTGTTTTTT. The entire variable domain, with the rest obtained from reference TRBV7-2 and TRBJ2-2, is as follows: GAGVSQSPSNKVTEKGKDVELRCDPISGHTALYWYRQSLGQGLEFLIYFQGNSAPDKSGLPSDRFSAERTGGSVSTLTIQRTQQEDSAVYLCASSLPSNTGELFFGEGSRLTVL.

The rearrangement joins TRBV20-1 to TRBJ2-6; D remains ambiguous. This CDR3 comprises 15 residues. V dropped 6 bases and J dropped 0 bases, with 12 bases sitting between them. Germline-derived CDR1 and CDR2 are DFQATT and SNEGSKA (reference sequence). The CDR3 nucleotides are TGCAGTGCCCGCAGGATGAACTCTGGGGCCAACGTCCTGACTTTC. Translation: CSARRMNSGANVLTF.

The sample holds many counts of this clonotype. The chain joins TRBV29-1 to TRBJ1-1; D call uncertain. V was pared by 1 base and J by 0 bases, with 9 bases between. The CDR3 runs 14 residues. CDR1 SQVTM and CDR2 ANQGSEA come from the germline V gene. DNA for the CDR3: TGCAGCGTTGAAGGTCGGCATATGAACACTGAAGCTTTCTTT. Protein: CSVEGRHMNTEAFF.

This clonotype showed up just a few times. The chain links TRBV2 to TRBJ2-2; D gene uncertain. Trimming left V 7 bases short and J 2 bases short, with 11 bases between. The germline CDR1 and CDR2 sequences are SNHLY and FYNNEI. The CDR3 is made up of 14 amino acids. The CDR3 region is CASTTIANTGELFF. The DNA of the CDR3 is TGTGCCAGCACTACAATCGCAAACACCGGGGAGCTGTTTTTT.

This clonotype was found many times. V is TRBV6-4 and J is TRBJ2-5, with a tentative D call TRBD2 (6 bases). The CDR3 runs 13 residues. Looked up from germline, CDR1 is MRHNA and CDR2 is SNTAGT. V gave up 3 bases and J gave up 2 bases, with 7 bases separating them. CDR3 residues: CASSEREQETQYF. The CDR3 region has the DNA TGTGCCAGCAGTGAGCGGGAACAAGAGACCCAGTACTTC.

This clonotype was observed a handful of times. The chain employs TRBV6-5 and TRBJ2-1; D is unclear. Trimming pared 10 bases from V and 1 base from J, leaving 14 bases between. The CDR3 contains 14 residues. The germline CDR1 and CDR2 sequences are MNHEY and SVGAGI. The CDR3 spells CANTTPFSYNEQFF. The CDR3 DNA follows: TGTGCCAATACCACTCCGTTTTCCTACAATGAGCAGTTCTTC.

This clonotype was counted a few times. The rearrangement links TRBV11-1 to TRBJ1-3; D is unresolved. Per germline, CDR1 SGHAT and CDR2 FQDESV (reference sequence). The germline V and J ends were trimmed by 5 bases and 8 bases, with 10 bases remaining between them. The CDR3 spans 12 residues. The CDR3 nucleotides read TGTGCCAGCAGCCCGCCGGACGACACCATATATTTT. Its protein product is CASSPPDDTIYF.

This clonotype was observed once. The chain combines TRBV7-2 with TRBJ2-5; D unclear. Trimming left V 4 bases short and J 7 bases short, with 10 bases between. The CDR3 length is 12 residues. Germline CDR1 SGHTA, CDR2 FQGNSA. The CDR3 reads CASSWNRATQYF. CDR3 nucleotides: TGTGCCAGCAGCTGGAATCGGGCGACCCAGTACTTC.

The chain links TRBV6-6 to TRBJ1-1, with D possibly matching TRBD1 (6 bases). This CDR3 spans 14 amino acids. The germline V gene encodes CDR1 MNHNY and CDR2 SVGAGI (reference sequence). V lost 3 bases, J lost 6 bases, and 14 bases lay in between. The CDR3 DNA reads TGTGCCAGCAGTTATCAGCGACAGGCCCCTGAAGCTTTCTTT. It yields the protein CASSYQRQAPEAFF.

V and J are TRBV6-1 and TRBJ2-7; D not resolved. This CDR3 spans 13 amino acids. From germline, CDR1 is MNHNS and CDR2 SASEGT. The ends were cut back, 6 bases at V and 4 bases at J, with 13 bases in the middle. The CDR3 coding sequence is TGTGCCAGCAGCGACGCTTCACGATACGAGCAGTACTTC. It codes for CASSDASRYEQYF.

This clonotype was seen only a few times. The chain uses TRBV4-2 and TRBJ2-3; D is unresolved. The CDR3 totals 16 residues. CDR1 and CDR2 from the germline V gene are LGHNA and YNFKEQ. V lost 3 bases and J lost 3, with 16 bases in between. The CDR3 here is CASSQAITLGTDTQYF. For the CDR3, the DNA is TGTGCCAGCAGCCAGGCGATTACCTTGGGGACAGATACGCAGTATTTT.

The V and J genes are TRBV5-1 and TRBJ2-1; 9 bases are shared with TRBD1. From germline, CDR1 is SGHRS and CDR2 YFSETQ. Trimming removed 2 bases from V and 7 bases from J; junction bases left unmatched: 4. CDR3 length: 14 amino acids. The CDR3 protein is CASSFGTGKNEQFF. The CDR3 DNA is TGCGCCAGCAGCTTCGGGACAGGGAAAAATGAGCAGTTCTTC.

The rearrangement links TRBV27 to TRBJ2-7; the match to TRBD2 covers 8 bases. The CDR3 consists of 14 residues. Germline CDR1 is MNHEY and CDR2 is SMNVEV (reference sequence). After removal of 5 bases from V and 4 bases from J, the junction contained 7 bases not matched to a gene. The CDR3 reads CASSSRLALYEQYF. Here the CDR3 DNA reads TGTGCCAGCAGTAGTCGACTAGCGTTATACGAGCAGTACTTC.

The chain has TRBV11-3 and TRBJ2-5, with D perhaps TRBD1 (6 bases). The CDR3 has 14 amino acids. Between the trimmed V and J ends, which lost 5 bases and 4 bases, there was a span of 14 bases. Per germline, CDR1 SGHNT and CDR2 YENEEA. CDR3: CASSPGADRETQYF. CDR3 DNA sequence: TGTGCCAGCAGCCCAGGGGCCGATAGAGAGACCCAGTACTTC.

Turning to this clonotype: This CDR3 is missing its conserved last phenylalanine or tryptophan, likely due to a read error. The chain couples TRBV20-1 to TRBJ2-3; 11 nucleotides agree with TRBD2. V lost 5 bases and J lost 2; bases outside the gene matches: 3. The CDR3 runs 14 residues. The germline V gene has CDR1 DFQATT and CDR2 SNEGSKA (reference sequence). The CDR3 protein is CSASSGGYTDTQYL. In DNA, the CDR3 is TGCAGTGCTTCTAGCGGGGGGTACACAGATACGCAGTATCTT.

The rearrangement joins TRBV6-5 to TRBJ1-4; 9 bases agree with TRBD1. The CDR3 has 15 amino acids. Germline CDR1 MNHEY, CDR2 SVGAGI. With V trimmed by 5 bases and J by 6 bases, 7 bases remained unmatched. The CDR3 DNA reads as TGTGCCAGCAGTACGACCGGGACAGGGTATGAAAAACTGTTTTTT. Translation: CASSTTGTGYEKLFF.

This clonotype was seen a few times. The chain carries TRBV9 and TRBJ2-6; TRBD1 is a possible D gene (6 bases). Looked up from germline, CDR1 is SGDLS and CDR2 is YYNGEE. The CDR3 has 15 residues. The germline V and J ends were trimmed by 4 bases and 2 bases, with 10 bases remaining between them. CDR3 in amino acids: CASSKDRTGANVLTF. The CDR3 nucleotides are TGTGCCAGCAGCAAAGACAGGACTGGGGCCAACGTCCTGACTTTC.

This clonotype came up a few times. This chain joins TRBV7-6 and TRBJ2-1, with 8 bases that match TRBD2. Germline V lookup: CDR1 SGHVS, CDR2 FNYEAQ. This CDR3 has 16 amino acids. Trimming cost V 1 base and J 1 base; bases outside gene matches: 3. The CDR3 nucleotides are TGTGCCAGCAGCTTAGTCTCTAGCGGGTCCTACAATGAGCAGTTCTTC. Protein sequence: CASSLVSSGSYNEQFF.

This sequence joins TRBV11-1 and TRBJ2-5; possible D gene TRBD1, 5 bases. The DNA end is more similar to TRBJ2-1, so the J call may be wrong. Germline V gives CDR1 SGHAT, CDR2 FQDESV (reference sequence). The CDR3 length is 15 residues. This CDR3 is CASSLVQGDYNEQFF. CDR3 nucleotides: TGTGCCAGCAGCTTAGTCCAGGGCGACTACAATGAGCAGTTCTTC.

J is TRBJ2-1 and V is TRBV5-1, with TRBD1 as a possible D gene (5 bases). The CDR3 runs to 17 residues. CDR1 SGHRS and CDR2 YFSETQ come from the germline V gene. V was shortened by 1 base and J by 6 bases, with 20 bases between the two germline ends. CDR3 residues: CASSLTQVWGSTNEQFF. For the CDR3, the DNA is TGCGCCAGCAGCTTGACACAGGTCTGGGGATCTACCAATGAGCAGTTCTTC.